The source of this T cell receptor (beta chain) is a study of Tregs in tolerant kidney transplant recipients. This table comes from immunoSEQ multiplex PCR, and its TCRdb copy is limited to in-frame clones, with some not included. This listing includes approximately 50,000 clones. As concerns this clone: Its specificity is unknown. Read data end 3 residues before the CDR3 end; the end is taken from the germline J gene.

Unstimulated regulatory T cells (CD4+CD25+CD127-), CD4+CD25- non-regulatory cells, CD4 and CD8 cells were FACS-sorted from thawed PBMCs. CDR3 size: 15 residues. Germline V gene lookup returns CDR1 ENHRY and CDR2 SYGVKD. The V gene lost 0 bases and the J gene lost 5 bases, with 14 bases spanning the gap. Points from the study as a whole: Tregs expanded with activated donor B cells seemed most donor-specific. Tolerant patients' donor-specific Tregs expanded beyond overall Tregs, suggesting antigen-driven growth. Some patients' samples used different primers over time, so nucleotide sequences weren't comparable.

The material sequenced was CD4+ T cells from blood, taken before the transplant. This TCR was sampled from a human donor who received a combined kidney and bone marrow transplant. The chain recombines TRBV10-3 with TRBJ2-7; D not certain. CDR3 residues: CAISESRQVWDEQYF. The CDR3 DNA, read in part, is TGTGCCATCAGTGAGTCCAGGCAGGTTTGGGACGAG.